The 13 T cell receptor beta chains given below trace back to one sample, sequenced in a study of ipilimumab plus nivolumab after autologous stem cell transplantation (dated by TCRdb to 2020 to 2023). Libraries came from the immunoSEQ multiplex PCR assay. TCRdb carries this immuneACCESS record with in-frame sequences only. Its versions omit some clonotypes, under half of them owing to an unresolved V gene in the studies checked, with the rest unexplained. The sample includes tens of thousands of clones, with approximately 86% observed a single time. The ten largest clonotypes hold around 5.5% of the sample. The sequencing here drew on PBMCs, taken in a trial of ipilimumab plus nivolumab as post-transplant consolidation. Every receptor here comes from a male donor with diffuse large B-cell lymphoma.

The chain joins TRBV6-1 to TRBJ1-1; 7 bases are a match to TRBD1. The CDR3 has 14 amino acids. V shed 3 bases, J shed 4 bases, and the junction held 5 bases outside the gene matches. CDR1 is MNHNS, CDR2 SASEGT, per germline. The CDR3 coding sequence is TGTGCCAGCAGTGAGTACAGGGGAGTCACTGAAGCTTTCTTT. Protein: CASSEYRGVTEAFF.

CDR3 DNA sequence: TGTGCCAGCACGGCGGTGGGGAGTGGAGCCAAAAACATTCAGTACTTC. This sequence encodes CASTAVGSGAKNIQYF. The chain combines TRBV2 with TRBJ2-4, with D tentatively TRBD2 (5 bases). CDR1 and CDR2 from the germline V gene are SNHLY and FYNNEI. This CDR3 comprises 16 residues. V lost 7 bases and J 0 bases, leaving 16 bases between the germline ends.

This chain uses TRBV30 with TRBJ1-6; D possibly corresponds to TRBD1 (5 bases). The CDR3 consists of 14 residues. Germline CDR1 is GTSNPN and CDR2 is SVGIG (reference sequence). With 3 bases removed from V and 7 bases from J, the gap between germline ends came to 13 bases. CDR3 region: CAWRENRNNSPLHF. For the CDR3, the DNA is TGTGCCTGGAGGGAAAACAGGAACAATTCACCCCTCCACTTT.

V is TRBV6-5 and J is TRBJ2-7, with D possibly TRBD1 on 5 matching bases. Germline V CDR1 and CDR2: MNHEY, SVGAGI. V was shortened by 5 bases and J by 4 bases, with 12 bases between the two germline ends. CDR3 length: 13 residues. CDR3 loop: CASSEWGDYEQYF. The CDR3 DNA follows: TGTGCCAGCAGTGAATGGGGCGATTACGAGCAGTACTTC.

This chain uses TRBV11-2 with TRBJ1-2, with D possibly being TRBD1 (5 bases). CDR1 and CDR2 from the germline V gene are SGHAT and FQNNGV. Trimming shortened V by 5 bases and J by 6 bases, and 10 bases separated the two germline ends. CDR3 length: 12 amino acids. The CDR3 region is CASSRTRDGYTF. The CDR3 region has the DNA TGTGCCAGCAGCCGGACCAGGGATGGCTACACCTTC.

This sequence joins TRBV6-5 and TRBJ1-5; weak D call: TRBD1 (5 bases). V shed 6 bases and J shed 9 bases, with 21 bases lying between them. From germline, CDR1 is MNHEY and CDR2 SVGAGI. This CDR3 spans 15 amino acids. For the CDR3, the DNA is TGTGCCAGCAGCGGAGACAGCTCCTCGCCGCGGCCCCAGCATTTT. Residues: CASSGDSSSPRPQHF.

This clone was recorded only once. V gene TRBV7-2 combines with J gene TRBJ2-1; 12 bases fit TRBD2. The CDR3 loop spans 19 amino acids. The germline CDR1 and CDR2 sequences are SGHTA and FQGNSA. V trimming: 5 bases; J trimming: 0 bases; junction bases outside the gene matches: 11. CDR3 region: CASSRRGTSGPSSYNEQFF. The CDR3 nucleotides read TGTGCCAGCAGCCGACGAGGGACTAGCGGGCCCAGCTCCTACAATGAGCAGTTCTTC.

V gene TRBV6-1 combines with J gene TRBJ1-3; 7 bases match TRBD1. J was trimmed by 0 bases and V by 4 bases; bases with no gene match: 3. The germline V gene encodes CDR1 MNHNS and CDR2 SASEGT. The CDR3 extends over 15 amino acids. The CDR3, as DNA: TGTGCCAGCAGTGGAGGACAGGTCTCTGGAAACACCATATATTTT. Amino acids: CASSGGQVSGNTIYF.

This sequence joins TRBV5-1 and TRBJ2-3; TRBD2 agrees at 9 bases. The CDR3 runs 19 residues. CDR1 and CDR2 from the germline V gene are SGHRS and YFSETQ. Trimming removed 4 bases from V and 0 bases from J; junction bases left unmatched: 15. CDR3 amino acids: CASSQVDSGLASSTDTQYF. The CDR3 nucleotides read TGCGCCAGCAGCCAGGTAGACAGTGGACTAGCGTCTAGCACAGATACGCAGTATTTT.

This chain connects TRBV11-3 to TRBJ2-7; 9 bases agree with TRBD1. The trim removed 1 base at V and 3 bases at J, leaving 7 bases unmatched. Germline V gene lookup returns CDR1 SGHNT and CDR2 YENEEA. The length of the CDR3 is 16 residues. Here the CDR3 reads CASSLGSPDRGYEQYF. CDR3 in DNA: TGTGCCAGCAGCTTAGGATCGCCGGACAGGGGCTACGAGCAGTACTTC.

The CDR3: CAWNFALDQPQHF. CDR3 coding DNA: TGTGCCTGGAATTTCGCTTTGGATCAGCCCCAGCATTTT. The chain carries TRBV30 and TRBJ1-5; D is unresolved. This CDR3 contains 13 residues. The germline V gene encodes CDR1 GTSNPN and CDR2 SVGIG (reference sequence). V was shortened by 4 bases and J by 5 bases, with 12 bases between the two germline ends.

The genes are TRBV27 and TRBJ1-5; TRBD1 matches at 9 bases. Trimming removed 5 bases from V and 6 bases from J; junction bases left unmatched: 8. Germline V lookup: CDR1 MNHEY, CDR2 SMNVEV (reference sequence). The CDR3 runs to 15 residues. The CDR3 region is CASSNGDREGQPQHF. In DNA, the CDR3 is TGTGCCAGCAGTAATGGGGACAGGGAGGGTCAGCCCCAGCATTTT.

This clone has a single count. V and J are TRBV29-1 and TRBJ2-2, with D perhaps being TRBD1 or TRBD2 (5 bases each). CDR3 length: 14 residues. Germline V lookup: CDR1 SQVTM, CDR2 ANQGSEA. Trimming left V 7 bases short and J 1 base short, with 13 bases between. CDR3 region: CSATGPLNTGELFF. In DNA, the CDR3 is TGCAGCGCAACGGGACCGTTGAACACCGGGGAGCTGTTTTTT.